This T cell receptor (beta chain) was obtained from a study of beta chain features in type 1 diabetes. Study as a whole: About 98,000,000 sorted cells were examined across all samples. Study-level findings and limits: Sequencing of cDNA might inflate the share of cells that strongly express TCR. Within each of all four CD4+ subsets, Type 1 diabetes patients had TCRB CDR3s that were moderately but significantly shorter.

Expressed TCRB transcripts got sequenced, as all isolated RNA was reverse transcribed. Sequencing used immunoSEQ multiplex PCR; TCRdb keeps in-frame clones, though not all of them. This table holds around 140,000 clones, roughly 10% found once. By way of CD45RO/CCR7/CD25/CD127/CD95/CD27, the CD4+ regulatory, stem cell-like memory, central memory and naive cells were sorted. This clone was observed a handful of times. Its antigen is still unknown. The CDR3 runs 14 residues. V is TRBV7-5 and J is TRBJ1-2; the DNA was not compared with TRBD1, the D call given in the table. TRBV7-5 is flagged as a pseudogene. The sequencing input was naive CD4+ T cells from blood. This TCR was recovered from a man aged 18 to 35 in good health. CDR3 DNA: TGTGCCAGAAGCTTACAGGGAAAGTGCTATGGCTACACCTTC. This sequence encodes CARSLQGKCYGYTF.